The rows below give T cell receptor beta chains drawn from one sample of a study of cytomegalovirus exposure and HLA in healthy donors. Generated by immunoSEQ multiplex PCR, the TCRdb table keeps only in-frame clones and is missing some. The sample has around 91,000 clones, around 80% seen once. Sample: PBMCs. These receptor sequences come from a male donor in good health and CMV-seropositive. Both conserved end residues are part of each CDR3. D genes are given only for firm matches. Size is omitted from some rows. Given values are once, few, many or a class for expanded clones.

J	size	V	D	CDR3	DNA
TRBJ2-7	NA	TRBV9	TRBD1	CASSPQGAPYEQYF	TGTGCCAGCAGCCCACAGGGGGCACCCTACGAGCAGTACTTC
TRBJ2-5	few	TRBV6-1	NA	CASSETIHGEQYF	TGTGCCAGCAGTGAGACGATTCATGGGGAGCAGTACTTC
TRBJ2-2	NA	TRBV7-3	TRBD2	CASSILAGASGELFF	TGTGCCAGCAGCATCTTAGCGGGAGCGAGCGGGGAGCTGTTTTTT
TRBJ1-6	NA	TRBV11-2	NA	CASSLVGWQPHRGSPLHF	TGTGCCAGCAGCTTAGTAGGTTGGCAGCCCCATAGGGGGTCACCCCTCCACTTT
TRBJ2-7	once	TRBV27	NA	CASSSTSRDSYEQYF	TGTGCCAGCAGTTCAACTAGCAGAGACTCCTACGAGCAGTACTTC
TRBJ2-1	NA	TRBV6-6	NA	CASSQPGHLLDEQFF	TGTGCCAGCAGTCAACCGGGACACCTTTTGGATGAGCAGTTCTTC
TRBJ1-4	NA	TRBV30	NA	CAWSVQAVQEKLFF	TGTGCCTGGAGTGTACAGGCGGTTCAGGAAAAACTGTTTTTT
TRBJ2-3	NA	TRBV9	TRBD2	CASSKIAGGSTDTQYF	TGTGCCAGCAGCAAAATAGCGGGAGGTTCAACAGATACGCAGTATTTT
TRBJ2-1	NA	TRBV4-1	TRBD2	CASSQLPTAGPYNEQFF	TGCGCCAGCAGCCAGCTCCCCACAGCGGGACCCTACAATGAGCAGTTCTTC
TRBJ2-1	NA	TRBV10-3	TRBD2	CAISGLAPNEQFF	TGTGCCATCAGCGGACTAGCTCCCAATGAGCAGTTCTTC
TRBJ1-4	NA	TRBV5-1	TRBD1	CASRGFGTGKFATNEKLFF	TGCGCCAGCAGGGGCTTCGGGACAGGAAAATTTGCAACTAATGAAAAACTGTTTTTT
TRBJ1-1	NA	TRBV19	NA	CASSIDGNGFGVTEAFF	TGTGCCAGTAGTATAGATGGGAATGGGTTCGGGGTGACTGAAGCTTTCTTT
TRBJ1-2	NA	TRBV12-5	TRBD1	CASGITGTGNGYTF	TGTGCTAGTGGTATCACCGGGACAGGCAATGGCTACACCTTC
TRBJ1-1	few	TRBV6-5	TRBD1	CASSYSRGFAEAFF	TGTGCCAGCAGTTACTCCAGGGGGTTCGCTGAAGCTTTCTTT
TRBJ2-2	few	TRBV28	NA	CASSTQRRYTGELFF	TGTGCCAGCAGTACCCAGCGGAGATACACCGGGGAGCTGTTTTTT
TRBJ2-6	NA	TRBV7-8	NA	CASSLRDNPISGANVLTF	TGTGCCAGCAGCCTCCGGGACAATCCCATCTCTGGGGCCAACGTCCTGACTTTC
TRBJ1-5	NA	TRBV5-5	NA	CASSLLGGDSNQPQHF	TGTGCCAGCAGCTTATTAGGGGGAGATAGCAATCAGCCCCAGCATTTT
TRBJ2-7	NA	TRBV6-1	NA	CASSEIGGYEQYF	TGTGCCAGCAGTGAAATAGGGGGCTACGAGCAGTACTTC
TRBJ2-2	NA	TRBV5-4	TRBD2	CASSPQASGNPANTGELFF	TGTGCCAGCAGCCCGCAGGCTAGCGGGAACCCAGCGAACACCGGGGAGCTGTTTTTT
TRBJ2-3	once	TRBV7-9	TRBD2	CARSSGSTDTQYF	TGTGCCCGCTCTAGCGGCAGCACAGATACGCAGTATTTT
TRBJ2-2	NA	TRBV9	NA	CASGRVGELFF	TGTGCCAGCGGTCGCGTTGGGGAGCTGTTTTTT
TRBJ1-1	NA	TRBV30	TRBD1	CAWRAGGLNTEAFF	TGTGCCTGGAGGGCAGGGGGCTTGAACACTGAAGCTTTCTTT
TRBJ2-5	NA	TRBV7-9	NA	CASSLALGREETQYF	TGTGCCAGCAGCTTAGCGCTCGGCAGGGAAGAGACCCAGTACTTC
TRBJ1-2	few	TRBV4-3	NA	CASSQDWYGGYGYTF	TGCGCCAGCAGCCAAGACTGGTACGGTGGCTATGGCTACACCTTC
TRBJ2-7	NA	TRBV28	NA	CASSFLGQQLF	TGTGCCAGCAGTTTCCTGGGACAACAACTCTTC
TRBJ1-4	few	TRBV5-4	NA	CASSLQGYREKLFF	TGTGCCAGCAGCTTGCAGGGCTATCGTGAAAAACTGTTTTTT
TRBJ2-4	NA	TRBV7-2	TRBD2	CASSLLPGLAEEGNIQYF	TGTGCCAGCAGCTTACTGCCGGGACTAGCGGAGGAGGGCAACATTCAGTACTTC
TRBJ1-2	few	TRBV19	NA	CASSMRANYGYTF	TGTGCCAGTAGTATGAGGGCTAACTATGGCTACACCTTC
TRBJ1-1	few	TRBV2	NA	CASSDSGLNTEAFF	TGTGCCAGCAGTGATTCGGGGTTGAACACTGAAGCTTTCTTT
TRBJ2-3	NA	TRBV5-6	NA	CASSPNMDTQYF	TGTGCCAGCAGCCCGAACATGGATACGCAGTATTTT
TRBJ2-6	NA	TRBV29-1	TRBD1	CSAWDREESGANVLTF	TGCAGCGCCTGGGACAGGGAGGAGTCTGGGGCCAACGTCCTGACTTTC
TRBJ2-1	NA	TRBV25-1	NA	CASSGPTTAGHSYNEQFF	TGTGCCAGCAGTGGCCCTACGACAGCGGGCCACTCCTACAATGAGCAGTTCTTC
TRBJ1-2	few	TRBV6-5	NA	CASSTRLGRGYTF	TGTGCCAGCAGCACCCGCTTGGGGCGCGGCTACACCTTC
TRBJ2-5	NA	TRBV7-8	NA	CASSLDTGQETQYF	TGTGCCAGCAGCTTAGATACAGGGCAAGAGACCCAGTACTTC
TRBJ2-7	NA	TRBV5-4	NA	CASSLADRSYEQYF	TGTGCCAGCAGCTTGGCGGACAGATCCTACGAGCAGTACTTC
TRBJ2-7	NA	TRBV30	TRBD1	CAWSQGAYEQYF	TGTGCCTGGAGTCAGGGGGCGTACGAGCAGTACTTC
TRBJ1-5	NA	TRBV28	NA	CASSLMGTGQPQHF	TGTGCCAGCAGTTTAATGGGGACTGGTCAGCCCCAGCATTTT
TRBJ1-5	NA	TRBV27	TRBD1	CASRRTGGYGGNQPQHF	TGTGCCAGCCGCCGGACAGGGGGCTACGGTGGCAATCAGCCCCAGCATTTT
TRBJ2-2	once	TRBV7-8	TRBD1	CASSLRQGATGELFF	TGTGCCAGCAGCTTACGCCAGGGGGCCACCGGGGAGCTGTTTTTT
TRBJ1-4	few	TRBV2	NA	CASSQLEKLFF	TGTGCCAGCAGTCAACTCGAAAAACTGTTTTTT
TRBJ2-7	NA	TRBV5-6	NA	CASSLEAARSSYEQYF	TGTGCCAGCAGCTTGGAGGCCGCGCGGAGCTCCTACGAGCAGTACTTC